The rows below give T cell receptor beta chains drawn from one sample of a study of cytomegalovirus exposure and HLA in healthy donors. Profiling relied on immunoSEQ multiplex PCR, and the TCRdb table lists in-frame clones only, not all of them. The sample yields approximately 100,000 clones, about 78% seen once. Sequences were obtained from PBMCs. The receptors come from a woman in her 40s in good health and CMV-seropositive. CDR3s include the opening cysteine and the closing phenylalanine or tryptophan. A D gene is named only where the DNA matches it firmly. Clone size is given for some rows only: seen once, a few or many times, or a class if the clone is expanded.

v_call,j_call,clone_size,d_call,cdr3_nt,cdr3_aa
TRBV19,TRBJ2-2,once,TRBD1,TGTGCCAGTAAGACAGGGGCATACACCGGGGAGCTGTTTTTT,CASKTGAYTGELFF
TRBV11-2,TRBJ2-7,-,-,TGTGCCAGCAGCTTATATACAGGACAATACGAGCAGTACTTC,CASSLYTGQYEQYF
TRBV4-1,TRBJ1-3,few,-,TGCGCCAGCAGCCAAGACTTCGGGTTCTCTGGAAACACCATATATTTT,CASSQDFGFSGNTIYF
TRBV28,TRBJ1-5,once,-,TGTGCCAGCAGAGACGGGACAAAAAGCAATCAGCCCCAGCATTTT,CASRDGTKSNQPQHF
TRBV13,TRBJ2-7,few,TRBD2,TGTGCCAGCAGCGTCCCCGGGGGGGCAGGAAACTACTACGAGCAGTACTTC,CASSVPGGAGNYYEQYF
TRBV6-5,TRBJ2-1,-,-,TGTGCCAGCAGTGGAGGGGTGGTGTTCAACAATGAGCAGTTCTTC,CASSGGVVFNNEQFF
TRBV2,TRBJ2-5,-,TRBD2,TGTGCCAGCAGTGGCCCCGGACTAGCGGGAGTAAGTGAGACCCAGTACTTC,CASSGPGLAGVSETQYF
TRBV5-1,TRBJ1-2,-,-,TGCGCCAGCAACCCGTCGGGGAACTATGGCTACACCTTC,CASNPSGNYGYTF
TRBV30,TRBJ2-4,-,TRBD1,TGTGCCTTCCGGGACAGGGCTGACATTCAGTACTTC,CAFRDRADIQYF
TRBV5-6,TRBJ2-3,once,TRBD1,TGTGCCAGCAGCTCGGGGACAGGGAAGACAGATACGCAGTATTTT,CASSSGTGKTDTQYF
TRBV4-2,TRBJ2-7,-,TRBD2,TGTGCCAGCAGCCCCACCCAAGCGGGAGTGGGGGAGCAGTACTTC,CASSPTQAGVGEQYF
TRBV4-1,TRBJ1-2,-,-,TGCGCCAGCAGCCAACCCGGGTTTGGGGGCTACACCTTC,CASSQPGFGGYTF
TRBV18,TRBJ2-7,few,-,TGTGCCAGCTCACCCCTCCGGGACAAAGGGTACGAGCAGTACTTC,CASSPLRDKGYEQYF
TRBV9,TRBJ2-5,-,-,TGTGCCACCTCCCCTTATCAGGGAGGGGGGACCCAGTACTTC,CATSPYQGGGTQYF
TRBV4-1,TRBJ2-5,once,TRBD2,TGCGCCAGCAGCCAAGACGGGCGCGGGGGGGGCCGGGAGACCCAGTACTTC,CASSQDGRGGGRETQYF
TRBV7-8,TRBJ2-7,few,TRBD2,TGTGCCAGCAGCTTAGAGGGAGGGCCGCTCTACGAGCAGTACTTC,CASSLEGGPLYEQYF